This T cell receptor (beta chain) was retrieved from a study of blood T cell repertoires in COVID-19. At the level of the study: Spain, Italy and the United States supplied samples that represented acute and convalescent COVID-19. PBMCs, B-cell-depleted T cells, or T cells provided the cDNA or gDNA that made up the material.

In the original workflow: Scientists estimated how many nucleated cells there were by amplifying reference gene primers. The method was immunoSEQ multiplex PCR; TCRdb's version includes in-frame clones alone and lacks a portion of them. V, J and clone size are taken as reported in that table, and D and trimming were inferred from the DNA itself. The table lists about 490,000 clones, 80% to 90% of them singletons. Germline V lookup: CDR1 KGHSH, CDR2 LQKENI. CDR3 length: 15 residues. Trimming cost V 4 bases and J 2 bases; bases outside gene matches: 5. Sequenced input: peripheral blood. V gene TRBV18 combines with J gene TRBJ1-2, with 9 bases lining up with TRBD1. The source of this sequence is a human donor in a cohort sampled during active COVID-19. The CDR3 region is CASSQDRGENYGYTF. As DNA, the CDR3 is TGTGCCAGCTCACAGGACAGGGGAGAAAACTATGGCTACACCTTC. Together with reference TRBV18 and TRBJ1-2, the CDR3 gives the full variable domain: NAGVMQNPRHLVRRRGQEARLRCSPMKGHSHVYWYRQLPEEGLKFMVYLQKENIIDESGMPKERFSAEFPKEGPSILRIQQVVRGDSAAYFCASSQDRGENYGYTFGSGTRLTVV.